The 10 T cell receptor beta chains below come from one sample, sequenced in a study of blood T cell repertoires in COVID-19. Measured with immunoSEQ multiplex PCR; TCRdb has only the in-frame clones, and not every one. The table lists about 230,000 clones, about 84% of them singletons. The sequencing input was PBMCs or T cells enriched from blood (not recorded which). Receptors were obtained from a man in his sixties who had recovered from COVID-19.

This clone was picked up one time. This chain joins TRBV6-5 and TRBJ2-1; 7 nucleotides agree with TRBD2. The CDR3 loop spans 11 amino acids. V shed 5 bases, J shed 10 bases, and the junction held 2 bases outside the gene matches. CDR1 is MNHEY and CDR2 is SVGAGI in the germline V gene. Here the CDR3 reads CASSTSVEQFF. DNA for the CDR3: TGTGCCAGCAGTACTAGCGTCGAGCAGTTCTTC.

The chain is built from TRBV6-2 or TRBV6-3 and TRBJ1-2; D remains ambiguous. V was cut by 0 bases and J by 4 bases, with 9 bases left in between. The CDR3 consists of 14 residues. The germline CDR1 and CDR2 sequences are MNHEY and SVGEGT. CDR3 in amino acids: CASSYSRPSYGYTF. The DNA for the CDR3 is TGTGCCAGCAGTTACTCGAGGCCGAGCTATGGCTACACCTTC.

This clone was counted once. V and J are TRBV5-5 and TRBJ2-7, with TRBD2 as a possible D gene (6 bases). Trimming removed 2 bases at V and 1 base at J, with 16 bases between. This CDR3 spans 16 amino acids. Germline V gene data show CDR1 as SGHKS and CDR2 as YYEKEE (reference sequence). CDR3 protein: CASSFTTGLRSYEQYF. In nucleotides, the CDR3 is TGTGCCAGCAGCTTCACAACAGGACTAAGGTCCTACGAGCAGTACTTC.

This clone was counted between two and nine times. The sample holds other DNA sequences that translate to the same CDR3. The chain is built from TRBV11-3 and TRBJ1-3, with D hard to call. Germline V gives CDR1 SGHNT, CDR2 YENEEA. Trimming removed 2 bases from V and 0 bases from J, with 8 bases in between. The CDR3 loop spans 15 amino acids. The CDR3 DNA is TGTGCCAGCAGCTTAAGGCGGGACTCTGGAAACACCATATATTTT. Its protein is CASSLRRDSGNTIYF. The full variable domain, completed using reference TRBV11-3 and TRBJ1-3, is EAGVVQSPRYKIIEKKQPVAFWCNPISGHNTLYWYLQNLGQGPELLIRYENEEAVDDSQLPKDRFSAERLKGVDSTLKIQPAELGDSAVYLCASSLRRDSGNTIYFGEGSWLTVV.

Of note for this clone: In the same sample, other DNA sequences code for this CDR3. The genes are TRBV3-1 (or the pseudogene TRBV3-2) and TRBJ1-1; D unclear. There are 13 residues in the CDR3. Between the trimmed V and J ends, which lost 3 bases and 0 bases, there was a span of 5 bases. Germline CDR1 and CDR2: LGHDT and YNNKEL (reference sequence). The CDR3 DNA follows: TGTGCCAGCAGCCATAGTATGAACACTGAAGCTTTCTTT. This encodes CASSHSMNTEAFF.

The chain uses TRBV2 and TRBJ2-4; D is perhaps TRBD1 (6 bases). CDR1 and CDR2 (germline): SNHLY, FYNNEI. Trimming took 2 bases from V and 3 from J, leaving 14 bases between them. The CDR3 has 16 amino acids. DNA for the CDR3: TGTGCCAGCAGTGAACAGGGGTTATGGGGCAAAAACATTCAGTACTTC. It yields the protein CASSEQGLWGKNIQYF.

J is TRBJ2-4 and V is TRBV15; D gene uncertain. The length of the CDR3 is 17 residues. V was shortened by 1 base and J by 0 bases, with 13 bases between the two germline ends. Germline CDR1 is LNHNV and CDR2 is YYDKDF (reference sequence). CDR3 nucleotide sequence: TGTGCCACCAGCAGAGTAAATACTGTTCAAGCCAAAAACATTCAGTACTTC. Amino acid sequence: CATSRVNTVQAKNIQYF. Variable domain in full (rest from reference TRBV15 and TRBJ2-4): DAMVIQNPRYQVTQFGKPVTLSCSQTLNHNVMYWYQQKSSQAPKLLFHYYDKDFNNEADTPDNFQSRRPNTSFCFLDIRSPGLGDTAMYLCATSRVNTVQAKNIQYFGAGTRLSVL.

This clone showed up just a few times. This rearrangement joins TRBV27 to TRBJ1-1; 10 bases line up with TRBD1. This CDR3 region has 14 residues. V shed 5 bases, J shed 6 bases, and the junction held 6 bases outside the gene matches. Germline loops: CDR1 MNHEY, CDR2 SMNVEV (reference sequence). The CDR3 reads CASSPGDRGPEAFF. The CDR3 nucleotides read TGTGCCAGCAGTCCCGGGGACAGGGGCCCTGAAGCTTTCTTT.

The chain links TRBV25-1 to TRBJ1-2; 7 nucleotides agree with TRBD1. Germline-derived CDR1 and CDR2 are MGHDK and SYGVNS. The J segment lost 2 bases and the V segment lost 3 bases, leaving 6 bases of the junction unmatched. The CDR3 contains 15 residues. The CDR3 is CASSEPGQRNYGYTF. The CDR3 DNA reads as TGTGCCAGCAGTGAGCCGGGACAGAGGAACTATGGCTACACCTTC.

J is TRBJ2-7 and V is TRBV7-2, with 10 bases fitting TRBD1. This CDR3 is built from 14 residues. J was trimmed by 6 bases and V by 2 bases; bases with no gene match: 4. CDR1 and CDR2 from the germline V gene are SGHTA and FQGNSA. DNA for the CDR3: TGTGCCAGCAGCTTAATTGACAGGGGGCCCGAGCAGTACTTC. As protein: CASSLIDRGPEQYF. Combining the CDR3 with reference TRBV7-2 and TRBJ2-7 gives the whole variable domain GAGVSQSPSNKVTEKGKDVELRCDPISGHTALYWYRQSLGQGLEFLIYFQGNSAPDKSGLPSDRFSAERTGGSVSTLTIQRTQQEDSAVYLCASSLIDRGPEQYFGPGTRLTVT.